This T cell receptor (beta chain) was retrieved from a study of shared clonotypes between healthy human individuals (TCRdb year 2020). In the study overall: The cohort comprised a couple of women and a few men aged 18 to 49 years. Libraries were prepared and TCR repertoires were sequenced by different laboratories using diverse techniques, in order to increase sequencing depth and limit assay-specific biases. Per donor, leukapheresis produced somewhere between about 0.85 and 10 billion PBMCs. The study deeply sequenced blood TCR repertoires of roughly five healthy adults to estimate repertoire size and the extent of clonotype sharing between individuals. For each donor, CD4 naive and CD4 memory were each given three plates, CD8 naive was given two plates, and CD8 memory was given one plate.

Paper-wide results and their limitations: Even with the large sequencing depth, rarefaction of the sorted-subset datasets indicated that sequencing was incomplete. Approximately 5% of naive CD4, 3.5% of naive CD8, approximately 2.2% of memory CD4, and approximately 0.4% of memory CD8 clonotypes were shared across several donors. Naive subsets generally had larger estimated clonotype richness than memory subsets did. Clonotypes shared by all four sorted-subset donors showed higher generation probabilities than non-shared clonotypes. Sampling was restricted to blood, and TCR repertoires in tissue are likely to differ from TCR repertoires in blood. Because the study included only a small number of donors, the genetic and exposure-history diversity represented was limited. Pairwise subsampling indicated that sequencing depth was expected to affect the degree of clonotype sharing among donors.

Comment on this clone: What antigen it recognizes has not been identified. Nothing much larger sits one base from this clone, and base qualities are not available.

Donors were healthy HIV-negative adults with no recently reported acute infections or vaccinations. Every donor was a Caucasian adult living in Nashville, Tennessee, USA. CD4+ T cells were enriched through magnetic negative selection, after which naive cells were positively selected on CD45RA and the remaining negative fraction served as the memory subset. Blood was collected by leukapheresis, and PBMCs were isolated by Ficoll-Histopaque density gradient centrifugation and then cryopreserved in liquid nitrogen vapor phase. Purity and quantity of every magnetically sorted T cell population were checked by analytical flow cytometry. Each sorted fraction had its genomic DNA isolated and then quantified by UV absorbance on a Nanodrop 2000c. TCR CDR3 regions were amplified from genomic DNA by multiplex PCR using the deep immunoSEQ assay. For each cell subset, the extracted genomic DNA was distributed evenly across all wells of several immunoSEQ 96-well plates, and each plate served as one replicate. For sorted subsets, about 200 ng genomic DNA, equal to 30,000 to 35,000 T cell genomes, was loaded into each replicate PCR. The purified libraries were quantified using a Qubit 3.0 fluorometer, sized with a Bioanalyzer 2100, and then quantified again using the KAPA Library Quantification kit. A separate single-read 150-cycle Illumina NextSeq 550 flow cell was used to sequence each immunoSEQ 96-well plate. Concerning the study's data processing: Because the immunoSEQ output held only junctional sequences and lacked quality scores, the filtering could not match the filtering applied to full-length reads. Sequences were annotated with PyIR, a Python wrapper for IgBLAST v1.9, using IMGT germline references to assign V/J genes and CDR3. Reads were removed for weak V/J assignments (E-value above 1e-6), missing CDR3, stop codons, out-of-frame junctions, or ambiguous translated residues. A V3J clonotype was defined by an identical inferred V gene, J gene, and CDR3 amino acid sequence. The percentage overlap between two repertoires was calculated by dividing the number of shared unique clonotypes by the size of the smaller repertoire. Repertoire richness was assessed with RTK rarefaction, the Chao1 estimator, and Recon v2.1 estimates of unobserved clonotypes. Generation probabilities were computed with OLGA for all TCRbeta clonotypes obtained by the gDNA method from a handful of donors. This is the immuneACCESS table as TCRdb keeps it, with only in-frame sequences that have V and J called. A part of the clones is gone; compared with another copy, unresolved V genes explain less than half, and the rest is unexplained. V, J and clone size reflect that table, while D and trimming were determined from the DNA. This sample holds approximately 2.5 million clones; 80% to 95% were observed only once. Of the sample, about 0.38% is held by the ten largest clones.

The CDR3 goes from the cysteine to the phenylalanine over 15 residues. Solely the CDR3 DNA is kept, with 45 bases framed from the first base. V is cut by 1 base and J by 1 base, and the space between the germline ends is 10 bases. Per the germline V gene, SGHTA is the CDR1 and FQGNSA is the CDR2. Sequenced: naive CD4+ T cells from PBMCs. Explained via the paper, the cell subset or site label denotes: CD45RA+ positively selected. In this chain, TRBV7-2 is recombined with TRBJ1-1, with no reliable assignment of the D segment. The sequence came from a man aged 18-30 years in good health. Some clones in this sample may be carry-over from other donors' samples. The CDR3 here reads CASSLVFNENTEAFF. The sequenced DNA is TGTGCCAGCAGCTTAGTTTTCAACGAGAACACTGAAGCTTTCTTT.